One T cell receptor (beta chain) is described in this entry. Its antigen is not known. A much more abundant neighbour one base away suggests this may be a read error. CDR3 length: 17 residues. Per germline, CDR1 LGHNA and CDR2 YSLEER. TCRdb itself ran the PCR reads through MiXCR, one entry per CDR3 protein. The table lists 490,000 or so distinct CDR3 sequences, around 23% of them singletons, with 0.7% to 0.9% in the top ten. The data originate from a study of molecular identifiers for immune sequencing clone quantification. Study in general: Four of five splits of RNA from about 20,000 or 100,000 naive CD8 cells were sequenced in replicates. Findings and limits, study-wide: Clone sizes could be underestimated for highly expanded clones when identical TCR molecules share a barcode.

V is TRBV4-3 and J is TRBJ2-6, with D hard to call. Sequencing was performed on naive CD8+ T cells from blood, with Jurkat cell RNA spiked in. Subset of the sample: FACS-sorted CD8+CD4-CCR7+CD45RA+ naive T cells. This receptor was obtained from a human donor in good health. Some libraries in this study had Jurkat cell RNA spiked in. The CDR3 coding sequence is TGCGCCGGCAGCCAAGATTCGGAGATCCGTGGGGCCAACGTCCTGACTTTC. Translation: CAGSQDSEIRGANVLTF.